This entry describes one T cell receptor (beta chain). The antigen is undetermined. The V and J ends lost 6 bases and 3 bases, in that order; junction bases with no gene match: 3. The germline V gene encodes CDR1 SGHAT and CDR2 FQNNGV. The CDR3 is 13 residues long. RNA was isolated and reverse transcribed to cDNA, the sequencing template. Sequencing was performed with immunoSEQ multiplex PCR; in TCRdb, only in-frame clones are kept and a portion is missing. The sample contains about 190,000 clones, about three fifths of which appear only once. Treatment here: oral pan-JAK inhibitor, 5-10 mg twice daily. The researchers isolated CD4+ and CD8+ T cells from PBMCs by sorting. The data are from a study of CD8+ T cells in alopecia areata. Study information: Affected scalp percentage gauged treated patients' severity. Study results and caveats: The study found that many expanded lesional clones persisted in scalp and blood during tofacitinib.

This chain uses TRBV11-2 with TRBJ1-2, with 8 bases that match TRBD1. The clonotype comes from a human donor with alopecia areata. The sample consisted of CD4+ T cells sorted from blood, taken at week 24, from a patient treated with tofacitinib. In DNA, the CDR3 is TGTGCCAGCAGACCGACAGGGGACTATGGCTACACCTTC. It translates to CASRPTGDYGYTF.